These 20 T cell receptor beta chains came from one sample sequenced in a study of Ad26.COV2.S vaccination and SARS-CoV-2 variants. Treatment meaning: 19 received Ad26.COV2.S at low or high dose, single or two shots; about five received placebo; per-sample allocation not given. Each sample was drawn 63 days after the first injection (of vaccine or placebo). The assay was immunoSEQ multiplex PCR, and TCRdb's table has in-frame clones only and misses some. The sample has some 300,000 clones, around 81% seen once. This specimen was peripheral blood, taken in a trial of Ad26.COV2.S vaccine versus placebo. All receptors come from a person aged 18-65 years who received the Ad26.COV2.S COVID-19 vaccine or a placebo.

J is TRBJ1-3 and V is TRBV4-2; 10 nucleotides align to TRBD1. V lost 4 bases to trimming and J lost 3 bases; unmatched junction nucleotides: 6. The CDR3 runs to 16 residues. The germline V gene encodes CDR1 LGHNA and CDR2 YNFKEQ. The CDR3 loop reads CASSRPGDRGGNTIYF. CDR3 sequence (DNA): TGTGCCAGCAGCCGCCCTGGGGACAGGGGTGGAAACACCATATATTTT.

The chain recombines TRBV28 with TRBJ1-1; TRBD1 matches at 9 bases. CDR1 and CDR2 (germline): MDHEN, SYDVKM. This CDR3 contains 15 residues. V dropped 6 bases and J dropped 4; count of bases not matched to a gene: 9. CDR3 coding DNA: TGTGCCAGCAGCCTGGAGGGGGACAGGGTCACTGAAGCTTTCTTT. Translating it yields CASSLEGDRVTEAFF. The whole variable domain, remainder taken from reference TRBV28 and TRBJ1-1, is DVKVTQSSRYLVKRTGEKVFLECVQDMDHENMFWYRQDPGLGLRLIYFSYDVKMKEKGDIPEGYSVSREKKERFSLILESASTNQTSMYLCASSLEGDRVTEAFFGQGTRLTVV.

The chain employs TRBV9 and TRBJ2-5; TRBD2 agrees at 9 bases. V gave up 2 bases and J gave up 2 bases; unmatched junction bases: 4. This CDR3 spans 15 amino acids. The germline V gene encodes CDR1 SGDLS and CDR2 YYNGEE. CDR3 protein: CASSVRGGGQETQYF. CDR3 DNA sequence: TGTGCCAGCAGCGTGCGCGGGGGGGGACAAGAGACCCAGTACTTC.

The CDR3 DNA sequence: TGTGCCAGCAGTACAGGGAGGACTGAAGCTTTCTTT. Its translation is CASSTGRTEAFF. V usage is TRBV6-5 and J usage is TRBJ1-1; TRBD1 might be the D (6 bases). The CDR3 is 12 residues long. V was clipped by 5 bases and J by 5 bases, with 9 bases between them. Germline V gene lookup returns CDR1 MNHEY and CDR2 SVGAGI.

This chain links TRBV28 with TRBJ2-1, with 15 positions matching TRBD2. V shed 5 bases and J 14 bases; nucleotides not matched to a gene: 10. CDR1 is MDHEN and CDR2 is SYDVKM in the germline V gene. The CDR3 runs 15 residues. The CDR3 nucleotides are TGTGCCAGCAGTCCCGGGACTAGCGGGGGGATACGGGAGTTCTTC. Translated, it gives CASSPGTSGGIREFF.

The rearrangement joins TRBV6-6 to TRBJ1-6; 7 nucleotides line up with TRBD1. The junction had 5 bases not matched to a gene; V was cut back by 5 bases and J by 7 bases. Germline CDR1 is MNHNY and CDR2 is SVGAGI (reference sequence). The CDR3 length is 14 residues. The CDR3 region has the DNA TGTGCCAGCAGTACGACAGGGTCAAATTCACCCCTCCACTTT. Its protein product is CASSTTGSNSPLHF.

The CDR3 nucleotides read TGTGCCAGCAGTTTTTCAGGGGGGGCCGAAAAACTGTTTTTT. As protein: CASSFSGGAEKLFF. The chain recombines TRBV9 with TRBJ1-4; 7 bases line up with TRBD1. Trimming at V came to 5 bases and at J to 8 bases, leaving 9 bases not matched to a gene. The germline V gene encodes CDR1 SGDLS and CDR2 YYNGEE. This CDR3 has 14 amino acids.

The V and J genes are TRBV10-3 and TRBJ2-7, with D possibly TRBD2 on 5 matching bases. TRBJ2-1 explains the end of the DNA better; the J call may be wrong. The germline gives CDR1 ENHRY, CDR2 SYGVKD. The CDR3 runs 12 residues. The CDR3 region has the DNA TGTGCCATCGCGCCGGGAACCAATGAGCAGTTCTTC. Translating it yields CAIAPGTNEQFF.

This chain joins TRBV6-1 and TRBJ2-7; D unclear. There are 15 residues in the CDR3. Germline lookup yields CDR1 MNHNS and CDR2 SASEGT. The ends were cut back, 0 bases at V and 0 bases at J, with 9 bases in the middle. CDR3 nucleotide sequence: TGTGCCAGCAGTGAAGCTCACAGTAGCTCCTACGAGCAGTACTTC. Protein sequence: CASSEAHSSSYEQYF.

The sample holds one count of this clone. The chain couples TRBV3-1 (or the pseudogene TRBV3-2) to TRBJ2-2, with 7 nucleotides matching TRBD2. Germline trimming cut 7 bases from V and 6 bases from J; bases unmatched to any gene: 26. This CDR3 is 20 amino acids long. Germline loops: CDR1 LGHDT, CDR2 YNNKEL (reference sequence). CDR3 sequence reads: CASTRYGGGSQRGRAGELFF. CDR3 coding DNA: TGTGCCAGCACCCGCTATGGGGGGGGTTCTCAACGGGGAAGGGCCGGGGAGCTGTTTTTT.

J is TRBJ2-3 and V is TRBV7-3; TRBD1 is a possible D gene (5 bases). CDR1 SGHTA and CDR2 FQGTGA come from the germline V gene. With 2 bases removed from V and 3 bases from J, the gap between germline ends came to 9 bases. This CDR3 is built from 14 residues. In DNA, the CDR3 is TGTGCCAGCAGCTTAGGCAGGGCGACAGATACGCAGTATTTT. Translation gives CASSLGRATDTQYF. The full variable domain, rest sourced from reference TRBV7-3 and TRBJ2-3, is GAGVSQTPSNKVTEKGKYVELRCDPISGHTALYWYRQSLGQGPEFLIYFQGTGAADDSGLPNDRFFAVRPEGSVSTLKIQRTERGDSAVYLCASSLGRATDTQYFGPGTRLTVL.

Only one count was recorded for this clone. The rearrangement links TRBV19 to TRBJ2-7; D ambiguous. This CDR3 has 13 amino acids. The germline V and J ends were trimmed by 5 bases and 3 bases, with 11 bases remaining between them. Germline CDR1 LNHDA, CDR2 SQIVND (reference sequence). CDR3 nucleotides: TGTGCCAGTAGTCCCGACGGCTACTACGAGCAGTACTTC. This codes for CASSPDGYYEQYF. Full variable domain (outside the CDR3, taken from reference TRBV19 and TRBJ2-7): DGGITQSPKYLFRKEGQNVTLSCEQNLNHDAMYWYRQDPGQGLRLIYYSQIVNDFQKGDIAEGYSVSREKKESFPLTVTSAQKNPTAFYLCASSPDGYYEQYFGPGTRLTVT.

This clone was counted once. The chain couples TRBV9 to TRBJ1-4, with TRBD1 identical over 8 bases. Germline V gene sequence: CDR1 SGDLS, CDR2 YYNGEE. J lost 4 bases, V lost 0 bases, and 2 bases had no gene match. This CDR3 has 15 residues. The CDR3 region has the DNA TGTGCCAGCAGCGTAGCCGGGACAGGTAATGAAAAACTGTTTTTT. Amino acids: CASSVAGTGNEKLFF.

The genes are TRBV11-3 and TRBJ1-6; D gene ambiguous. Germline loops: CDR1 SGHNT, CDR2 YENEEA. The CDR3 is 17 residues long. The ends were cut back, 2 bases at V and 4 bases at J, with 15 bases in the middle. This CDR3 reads CASSLHWEAGYNSPLHF. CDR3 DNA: TGTGCCAGCAGCTTACACTGGGAGGCGGGATATAATTCACCCCTCCACTTT.

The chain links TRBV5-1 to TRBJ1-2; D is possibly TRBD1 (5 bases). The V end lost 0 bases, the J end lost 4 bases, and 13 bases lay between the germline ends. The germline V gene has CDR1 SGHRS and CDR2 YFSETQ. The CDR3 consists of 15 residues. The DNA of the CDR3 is TGCGCCAGCAGCTTGGCCGCGGGGCAGGGCTATGGCTACACCTTC. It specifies CASSLAAGQGYGYTF.

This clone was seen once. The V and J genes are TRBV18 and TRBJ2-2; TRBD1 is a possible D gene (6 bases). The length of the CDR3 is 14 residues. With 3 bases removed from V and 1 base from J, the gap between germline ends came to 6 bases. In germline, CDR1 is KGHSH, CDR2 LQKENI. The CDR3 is CASSPGQNTGELFF. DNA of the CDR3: TGTGCCAGCTCACCGGGACAGAACACCGGGGAGCTGTTTTTT.

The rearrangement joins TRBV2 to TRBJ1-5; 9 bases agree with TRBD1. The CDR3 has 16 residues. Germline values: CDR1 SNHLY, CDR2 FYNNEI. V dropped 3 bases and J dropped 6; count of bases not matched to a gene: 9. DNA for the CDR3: TGTGCCAGCAGTGACTTGACAGGGGGGCGCGGTCAGCCCCAGCATTTT. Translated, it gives CASSDLTGGRGQPQHF.

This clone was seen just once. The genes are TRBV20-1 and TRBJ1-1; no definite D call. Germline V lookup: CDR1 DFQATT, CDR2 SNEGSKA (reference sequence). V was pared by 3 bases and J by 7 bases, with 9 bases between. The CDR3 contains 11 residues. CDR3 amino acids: CSASPDVEAFF. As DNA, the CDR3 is TGCAGTGCTAGCCCGGACGTTGAAGCTTTCTTT.

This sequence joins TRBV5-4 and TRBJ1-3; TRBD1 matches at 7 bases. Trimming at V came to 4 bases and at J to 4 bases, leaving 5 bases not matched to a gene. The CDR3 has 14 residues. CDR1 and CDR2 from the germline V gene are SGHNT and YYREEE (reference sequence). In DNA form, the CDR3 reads TGTGCCAGCAGCGCAGGGGGAGCCGGAAACACCATATATTTT. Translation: CASSAGGAGNTIYF.

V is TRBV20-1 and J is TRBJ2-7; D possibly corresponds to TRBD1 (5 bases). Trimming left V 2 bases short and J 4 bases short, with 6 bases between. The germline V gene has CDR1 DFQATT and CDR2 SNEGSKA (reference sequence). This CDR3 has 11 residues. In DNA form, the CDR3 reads TGCAGTGCTAGACAGGGTTACGAGCAGTACTTC. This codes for CSARQGYEQYF.